The rows below give T cell receptor beta chains drawn from one sample of a study of T cells in Graves' hyperthyroidism and ophthalmopathy. A single record per CDR3 protein comes from TCRdb applying MiXCR to the multiplex PCR reads. The table records roughly 700,000 distinct CDR3 sequences, approximately 15% of them present only once. What was sequenced was blood. The receptors shown here come from a man in his forties or fifties with Graves' hyperthyroidism. Both conserved end residues are part of each CDR3. D genes are given only for firm matches. Some rows have no size entry. The others give once, few or many, or a class for an expanded clone.

v_call: TRBV19
clone_size: few
j_call: TRBJ2-3
d_call: NA
cdr3_nt: TGTGCCAGTACTATGGGACGGACGATCACAGATACGCAGTATTTT
cdr3_aa: CASTMGRTITDTQYF

v_call: TRBV2
clone_size: many
j_call: TRBJ2-7
d_call: NA
cdr3_nt: TGTGCCAGCCTCCCAATAGGACAGTACCAAGGAACCACCTACGAGCAGTACTTC
cdr3_aa: CASLPIGQYQGTTYEQYF

v_call: TRBV4-3
clone_size: NA
j_call: TRBJ2-7
d_call: NA
cdr3_nt: TGCGCCAGCAGCCGGGTTGGGACGTATGGTACCTACGAGCAGTACTTC
cdr3_aa: CASSRVGTYGTYEQYF

v_call: TRBV9
clone_size: NA
j_call: TRBJ2-1
d_call: TRBD2
cdr3_nt: TGTGCCAGCAGCCCCCGGACTAGCGGGAGTCATGAGCAGTTCTTC
cdr3_aa: CASSPRTSGSHEQFF

v_call: TRBV6-1
clone_size: few
j_call: TRBJ2-7
d_call: NA
cdr3_nt: TGTGCCAGCAGTGGACAGGCCTCCTACGAGCAGTACTTC
cdr3_aa: CASSGQASYEQYF

v_call: TRBV12-3/TRBV12-4
clone_size: NA
j_call: TRBJ2-1
d_call: TRBD1
cdr3_nt: TGTGCCAGCAGTGCCTACAGGGGGGTGGGGTTCTTC
cdr3_aa: CASSAYRGVGFF

v_call: TRBV6-6
clone_size: many
j_call: TRBJ2-3
d_call: NA
cdr3_nt: TGTGCCAGCAGTTACGGCTTAGGGCGGGGTAGCACAGATACGCAGTATTTT
cdr3_aa: CASSYGLGRGSTDTQYF

v_call: TRBV2
clone_size: few
j_call: TRBJ1-2
d_call: TRBD1
cdr3_nt: TGTGCCAGCAGTGAAGTGTCGGGGACAGGGGGGGGCTACACCTTC
cdr3_aa: CASSEVSGTGGGYTF

v_call: TRBV3-1
clone_size: NA
j_call: TRBJ1-1
d_call: NA
cdr3_nt: TGTGCCAGCAGCCAGCTGGCCGGGAACACTGAAGCTTTCTTT
cdr3_aa: CASSQLAGNTEAFF

v_call: TRBV20-1
clone_size: few
j_call: TRBJ2-1
d_call: NA
cdr3_nt: TGCAGTGCTAGAGATCTCGGAGGTTACAATGAGCAGTTCTTC
cdr3_aa: CSARDLGGYNEQFF

v_call: TRBV20-1
clone_size: many
j_call: TRBJ2-7
d_call: NA
cdr3_nt: TGCAGCGGACGAACCCCAAGCTCCTACGAGCAGTACTTC
cdr3_aa: CSGRTPSSYEQYF

v_call: TRBV7-9
clone_size: NA
j_call: TRBJ2-1
d_call: TRBD1
cdr3_nt: TGTGCCAGCAGCCCAGGGGGAACCTTGAACGATGAGCAGTTCTTC
cdr3_aa: CASSPGGTLNDEQFF

v_call: TRBV5-1
clone_size: NA
j_call: TRBJ1-1
d_call: NA
cdr3_nt: TGCGCCAGCAGCCCCAATACGGGGAGCACTGAAGCTTTCTTT
cdr3_aa: CASSPNTGSTEAFF

v_call: TRBV28
clone_size: many
j_call: TRBJ2-7
d_call: TRBD1
cdr3_nt: TGTGCCAGCAGTATGACAGGGGGCGTATACGAGCAGTACTTC
cdr3_aa: CASSMTGGVYEQYF

v_call: TRBV7-9
clone_size: NA
j_call: TRBJ1-4
d_call: NA
cdr3_nt: TGTGCCAGCAGCTTAGAGGCCCTAAATGAAAAACTGTTTTTT
cdr3_aa: CASSLEALNEKLFF

v_call: TRBV28
clone_size: many
j_call: TRBJ1-1
d_call: NA
cdr3_nt: TGTGCCACCTATCAGGCCGGGGGGTACACTGAAGCTTTCTTT
cdr3_aa: CATYQAGGYTEAFF

v_call: TRBV6-5
clone_size: many
j_call: TRBJ2-5
d_call: NA
cdr3_nt: TGTGCCAGCAGTTACTCCTTCGACAGCCAAGAGACCCAGTACTTC
cdr3_aa: CASSYSFDSQETQYF

v_call: TRBV6-2/TRBV6-3
clone_size: few
j_call: TRBJ2-7
d_call: TRBD2
cdr3_nt: TGTGCCAGCAGTTACCTAGCGGGTGTCTACGAGCAGTACTTC
cdr3_aa: CASSYLAGVYEQYF

v_call: TRBV11-2
clone_size: many
j_call: TRBJ2-5
d_call: TRBD2
cdr3_nt: TGTGCCAGCAGCTTCGGACTAGCGGGAGCCTCAGGGACCCAGTACTTC
cdr3_aa: CASSFGLAGASGTQYF

v_call: TRBV28
clone_size: few
j_call: TRBJ1-6
d_call: NA
cdr3_nt: TGTGCCAGCAGTTTAAGTAGTAGTGGGTCACCCCTCCACTTT
cdr3_aa: CASSLSSSGSPLHF

v_call: TRBV7-8
clone_size: many
j_call: TRBJ2-1
d_call: NA
cdr3_nt: TGTGCCAGCAGCTTAGGGACCGGTGAGCAGTTCTTC
cdr3_aa: CASSLGTGEQFF

v_call: TRBV5-8
clone_size: NA
j_call: TRBJ1-2
d_call: NA
cdr3_nt: TGTGCCAGCAGCTTGTTAACTATTTCCACAAATGACTATGGCTACACCTTC
cdr3_aa: CASSLLTISTNDYGYTF

v_call: TRBV30
clone_size: many
j_call: TRBJ1-2
d_call: NA
cdr3_nt: TGTGCCTGGAGCGGACGCTATGGCTACACCTTC
cdr3_aa: CAWSGRYGYTF

v_call: TRBV24-1
clone_size: few
j_call: TRBJ2-2
d_call: NA
cdr3_nt: TGTGCCACCAGTGAGGCTCGCAGGGGGAACACCGGGGAGCTGTTTTTT
cdr3_aa: CATSEARRGNTGELFF

v_call: TRBV20-1
clone_size: once
j_call: TRBJ2-7
d_call: NA
cdr3_nt: TGCAGTGCTAGAGTTAGGGAGGTCTACGAGCAGTACTTC
cdr3_aa: CSARVREVYEQYF

v_call: TRBV11-3
clone_size: NA
j_call: TRBJ1-3
d_call: TRBD1
cdr3_nt: TGTGCCAGCAGCTCGGGACAGGGAACCTCAAGCTCTGGAAACACCATATATTTT
cdr3_aa: CASSSGQGTSSSGNTIYF

v_call: TRBV30
clone_size: few
j_call: TRBJ1-1
d_call: NA
cdr3_nt: TGTGCCTGGACAGAGATCACTGAAGCTTTCTTT
cdr3_aa: CAWTEITEAFF

v_call: TRBV5-1
clone_size: few
j_call: TRBJ2-2
d_call: NA
cdr3_nt: TGCGCCAGCGGCCCCGGAACGGGAACCGGGGGGCTGTTTTTT
cdr3_aa: CASGPGTGTGGLFF

v_call: TRBV6-1
clone_size: few
j_call: TRBJ1-5
d_call: NA
cdr3_nt: TGTGCCAGCAGGGAACAGGGTGGTCGAAGCAATCAGCCCCAGCATTTT
cdr3_aa: CASREQGGRSNQPQHF

v_call: TRBV2
clone_size: many
j_call: TRBJ1-2
d_call: NA
cdr3_nt: TGTGCCAGCATTAGAGGACTGGCGAAGGATGGCTACACCTTC
cdr3_aa: CASIRGLAKDGYTF

v_call: TRBV19
clone_size: NA
j_call: TRBJ2-7
d_call: NA
cdr3_nt: TGTGCCAGTAGTATGGGTTCAGGACCCTACGAGCAGTACTTC
cdr3_aa: CASSMGSGPYEQYF

v_call: TRBV12-3/TRBV12-4
clone_size: many
j_call: TRBJ2-3
d_call: NA
cdr3_nt: TGTGCCAGCAGTTTAGCGAGCGGAAGATCCACAGATACGCAGTATTTT
cdr3_aa: CASSLASGRSTDTQYF

v_call: TRBV6-1
clone_size: many
j_call: TRBJ1-1
d_call: NA
cdr3_nt: TGTGCCAGCAGGGCTGACGGAAACACTGAAGCTTTCTTT
cdr3_aa: CASRADGNTEAFF

v_call: TRBV19
clone_size: few
j_call: TRBJ1-1
d_call: NA
cdr3_nt: TGTGCCAGCCGTACCGTCGGGAACACTGGAGCTTTCTTT
cdr3_aa: CASRTVGNTGAFF

v_call: TRBV7-2
clone_size: many
j_call: TRBJ2-5
d_call: TRBD1
cdr3_nt: TGTGCCAGCAGCTTAGCAGGGGGCGCAGGGGAGACCCAGTACTTC
cdr3_aa: CASSLAGGAGETQYF

v_call: TRBV11-3
clone_size: NA
j_call: TRBJ2-1
d_call: NA
cdr3_nt: TGTGCCAGCAGCTTAGGAAGGGATAGCAATGAGCAGTTCTTC
cdr3_aa: CASSLGRDSNEQFF

v_call: TRBV16
clone_size: NA
j_call: TRBJ2-3
d_call: TRBD1
cdr3_nt: TGTGCCAGCAGCGCAACCGGGACAGGGATGTTAGATACGCAGTATTTT
cdr3_aa: CASSATGTGMLDTQYF

v_call: TRBV19
clone_size: NA
j_call: TRBJ1-1
d_call: NA
cdr3_nt: TGTGCCAGTATTGAGGAACGGGGCACTGAAGCTTTCTTT
cdr3_aa: CASIEERGTEAFF

v_call: TRBV6-2/TRBV6-3
clone_size: NA
j_call: TRBJ2-3
d_call: NA
cdr3_nt: TGTGCCAGCACCCCACCAGTTGGCACAGATACGCAGTATTTT
cdr3_aa: CASTPPVGTDTQYF

v_call: TRBV27
clone_size: many
j_call: TRBJ2-5
d_call: TRBD2
cdr3_nt: TGTGCCAGCAGTTTCGGGGGGTCTTGGGAGACCCAGTACTTC
cdr3_aa: CASSFGGSWETQYF

v_call: TRBV2
clone_size: many
j_call: TRBJ2-7
d_call: TRBD1
cdr3_nt: TGTGCCAGCAGGGGACAGATCAACGAGCAGTACTTC
cdr3_aa: CASRGQINEQYF